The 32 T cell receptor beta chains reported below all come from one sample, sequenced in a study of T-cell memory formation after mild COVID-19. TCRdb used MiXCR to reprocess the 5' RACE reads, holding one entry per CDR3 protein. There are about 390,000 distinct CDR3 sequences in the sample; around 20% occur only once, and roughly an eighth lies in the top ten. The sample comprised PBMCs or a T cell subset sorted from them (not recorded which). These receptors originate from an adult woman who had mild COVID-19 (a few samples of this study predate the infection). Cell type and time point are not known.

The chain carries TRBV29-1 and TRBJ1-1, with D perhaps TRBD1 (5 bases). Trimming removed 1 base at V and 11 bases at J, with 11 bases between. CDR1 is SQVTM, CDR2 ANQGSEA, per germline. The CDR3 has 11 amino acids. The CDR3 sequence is CSVEAGPYAFF. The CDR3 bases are TGCAGCGTTGAAGCGGGACCCTATGCTTTCTTT.

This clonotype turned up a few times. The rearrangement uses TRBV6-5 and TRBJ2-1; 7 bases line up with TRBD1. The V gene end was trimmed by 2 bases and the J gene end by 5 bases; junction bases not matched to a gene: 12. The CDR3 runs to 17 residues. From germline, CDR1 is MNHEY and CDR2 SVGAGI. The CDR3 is CASSYTTGQTIDNEQFF. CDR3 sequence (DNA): TGTGCCAGCAGTTACACCACGGGACAGACCATAGACAATGAGCAGTTCTTC.

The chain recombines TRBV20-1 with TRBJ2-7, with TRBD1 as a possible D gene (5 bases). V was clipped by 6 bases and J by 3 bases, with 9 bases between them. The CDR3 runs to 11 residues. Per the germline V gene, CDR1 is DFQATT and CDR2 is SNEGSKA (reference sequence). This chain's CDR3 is CSAKDNYEQYF. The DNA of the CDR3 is TGCAGTGCCAAGGACAACTACGAGCAGTACTTC.

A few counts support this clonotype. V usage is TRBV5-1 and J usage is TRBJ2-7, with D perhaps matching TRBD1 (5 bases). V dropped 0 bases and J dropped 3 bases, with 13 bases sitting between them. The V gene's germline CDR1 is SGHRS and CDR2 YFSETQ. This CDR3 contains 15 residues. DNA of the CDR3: TGCGCCAGCAGCTTGGTGGTCGACAGAGGCTACGAGCAGTACTTC. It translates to CASSLVVDRGYEQYF.

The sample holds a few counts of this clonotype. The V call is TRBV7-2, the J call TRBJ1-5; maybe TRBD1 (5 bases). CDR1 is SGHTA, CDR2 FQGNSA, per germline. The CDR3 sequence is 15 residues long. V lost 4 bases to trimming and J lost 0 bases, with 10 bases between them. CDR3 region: CASSYRLHSNQPQHF. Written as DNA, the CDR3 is TGTGCCAGCAGCTACAGGTTACATAGCAATCAGCCCCAGCATTTT.

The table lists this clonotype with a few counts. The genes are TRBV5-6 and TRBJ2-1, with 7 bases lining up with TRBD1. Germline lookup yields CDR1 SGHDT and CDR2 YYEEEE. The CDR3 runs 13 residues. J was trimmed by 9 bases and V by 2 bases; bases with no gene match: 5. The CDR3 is CASSFGEGAEQFF. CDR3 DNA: TGTGCCAGCAGCTTCGGAGAGGGGGCTGAGCAGTTCTTC.

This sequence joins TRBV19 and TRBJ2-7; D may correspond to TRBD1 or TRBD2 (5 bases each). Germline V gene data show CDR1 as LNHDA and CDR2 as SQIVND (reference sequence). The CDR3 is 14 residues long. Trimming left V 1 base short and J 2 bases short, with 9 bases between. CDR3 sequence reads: CASSIGDGAYEQYF. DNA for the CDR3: TGTGCCAGTAGTATAGGGGACGGAGCCTACGAGCAGTACTTC.

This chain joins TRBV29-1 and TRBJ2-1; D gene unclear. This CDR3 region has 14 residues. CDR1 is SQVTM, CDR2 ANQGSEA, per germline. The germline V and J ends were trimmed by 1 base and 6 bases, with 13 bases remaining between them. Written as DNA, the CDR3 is TGCAGCGTTGAAGGCCTCGGGCAGTTCAATGAGCAGTTCTTC. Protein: CSVEGLGQFNEQFF.

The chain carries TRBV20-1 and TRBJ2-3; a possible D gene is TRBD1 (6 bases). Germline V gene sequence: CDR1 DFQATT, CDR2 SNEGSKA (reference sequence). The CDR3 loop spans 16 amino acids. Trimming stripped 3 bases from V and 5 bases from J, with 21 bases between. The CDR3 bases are TGCAGTGCTAGGGCAGAACTAGTCCTAGGGGGAGATACGCAGTATTTT. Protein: CSARAELVLGGDTQYF.

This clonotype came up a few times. This CDR3 is CASSFGGGWAFQETQYF. Written as DNA, the CDR3 is TGTGCCAGCAGCTTCGGCGGGGGTTGGGCCTTCCAAGAGACCCAGTACTTC. The genes are TRBV11-3 and TRBJ2-5; 7 positions agree with TRBD2. Losses at the gene ends were 3 bases for V and 1 base for J; bases not matched to a gene: 11. Germline V gene data show CDR1 as SGHNT and CDR2 as YENEEA. The CDR3 runs 17 residues.

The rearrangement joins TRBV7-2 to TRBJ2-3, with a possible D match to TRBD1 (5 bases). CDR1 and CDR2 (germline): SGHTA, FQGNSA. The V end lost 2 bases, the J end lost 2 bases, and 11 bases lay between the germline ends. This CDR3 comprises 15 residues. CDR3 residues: CASSLQGPFTDTQYF. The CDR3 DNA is TGTGCCAGCAGCTTACAGGGTCCGTTCACAGATACGCAGTATTTT.

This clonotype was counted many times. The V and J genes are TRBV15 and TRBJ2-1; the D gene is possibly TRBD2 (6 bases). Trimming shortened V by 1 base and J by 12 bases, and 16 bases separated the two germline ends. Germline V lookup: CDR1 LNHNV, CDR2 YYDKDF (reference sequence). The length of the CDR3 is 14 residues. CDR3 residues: CATSRGGDDTSQFF. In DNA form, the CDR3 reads TGTGCCACCAGCAGAGGGGGGGATGATACGTCGCAGTTCTTC. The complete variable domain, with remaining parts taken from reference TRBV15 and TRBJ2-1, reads DAMVIQNPRYQVTQFGKPVTLSCSQTLNHNVMYWYQQKSSQAPKLLFHYYDKDFNNEADTPDNFQSRRPNTSFCFLDIRSPGLGDTAMYLCATSRGGDDTSQFFGPGTRLTVL.

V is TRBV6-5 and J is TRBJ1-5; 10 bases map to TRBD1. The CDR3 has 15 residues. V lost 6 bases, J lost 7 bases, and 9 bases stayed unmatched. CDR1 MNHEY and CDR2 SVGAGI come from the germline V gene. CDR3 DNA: TGTGCCAGCAGCCCATTGGACAGGGGGAACCAGCCCCAGCATTTT. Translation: CASSPLDRGNQPQHF.

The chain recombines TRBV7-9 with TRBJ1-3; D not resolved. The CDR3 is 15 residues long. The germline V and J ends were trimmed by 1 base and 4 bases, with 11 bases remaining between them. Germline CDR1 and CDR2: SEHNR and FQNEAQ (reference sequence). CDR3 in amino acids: CASSLVGPAGNTIYF. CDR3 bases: TGTGCCAGCAGCTTAGTCGGCCCGGCCGGAAACACCATATATTTT.

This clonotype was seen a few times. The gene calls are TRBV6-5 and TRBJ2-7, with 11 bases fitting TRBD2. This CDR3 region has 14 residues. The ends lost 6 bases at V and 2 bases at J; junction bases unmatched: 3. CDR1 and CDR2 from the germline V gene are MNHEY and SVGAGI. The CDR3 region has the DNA TGTGCCAGCAGGGATAGCGGGGGGGCCTACGAGCAGTACTTC. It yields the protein CASRDSGGAYEQYF.

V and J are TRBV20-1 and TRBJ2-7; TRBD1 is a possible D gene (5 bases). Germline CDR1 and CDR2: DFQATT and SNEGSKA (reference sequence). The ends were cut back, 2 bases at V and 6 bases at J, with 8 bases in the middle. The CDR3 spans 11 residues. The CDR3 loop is CSARWGSEQYF. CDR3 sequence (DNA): TGCAGTGCTAGATGGGGCAGCGAGCAGTACTTC.

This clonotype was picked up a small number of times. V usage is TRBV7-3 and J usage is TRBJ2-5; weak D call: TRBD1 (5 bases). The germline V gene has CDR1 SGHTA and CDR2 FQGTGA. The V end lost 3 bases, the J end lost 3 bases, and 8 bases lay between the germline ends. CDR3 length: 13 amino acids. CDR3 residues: CASSFGREETQYF. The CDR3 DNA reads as TGTGCCAGCAGCTTCGGCAGGGAAGAGACCCAGTACTTC.

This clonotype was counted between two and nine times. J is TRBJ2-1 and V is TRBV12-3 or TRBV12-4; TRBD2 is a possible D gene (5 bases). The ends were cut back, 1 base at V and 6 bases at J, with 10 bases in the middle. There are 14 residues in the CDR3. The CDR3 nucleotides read TGTGCCAGCAGTTTAGATCGGGAAGGCAATGAGCAGTTCTTC. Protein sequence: CASSLDREGNEQFF.

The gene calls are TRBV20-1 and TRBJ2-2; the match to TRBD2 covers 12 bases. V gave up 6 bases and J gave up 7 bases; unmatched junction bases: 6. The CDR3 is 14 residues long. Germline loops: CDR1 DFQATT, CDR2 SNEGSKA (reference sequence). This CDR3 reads CSAPTSGSIGELFF. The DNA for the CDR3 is TGCAGTGCCCCGACTAGCGGGAGTATCGGGGAGCTGTTTTTT.

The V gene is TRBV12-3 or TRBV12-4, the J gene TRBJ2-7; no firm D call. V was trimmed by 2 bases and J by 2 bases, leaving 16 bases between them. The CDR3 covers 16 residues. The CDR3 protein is CASSLRLTRSPYEQYF. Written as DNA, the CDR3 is TGTGCCAGCAGTTTAAGGCTCACCCGCAGCCCCTACGAGCAGTACTTC.

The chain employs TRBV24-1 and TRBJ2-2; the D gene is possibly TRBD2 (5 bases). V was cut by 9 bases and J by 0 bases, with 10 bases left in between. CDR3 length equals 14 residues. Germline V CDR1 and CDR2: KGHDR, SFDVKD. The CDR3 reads CATGGSANTGELFF. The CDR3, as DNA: TGTGCCACCGGAGGCAGCGCGAACACCGGGGAGCTGTTTTTT.

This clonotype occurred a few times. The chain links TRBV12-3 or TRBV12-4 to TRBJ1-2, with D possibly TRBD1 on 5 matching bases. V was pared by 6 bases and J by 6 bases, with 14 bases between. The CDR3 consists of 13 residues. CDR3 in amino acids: CASRPQGFDGYTF. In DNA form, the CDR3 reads TGTGCCAGCAGACCCCAGGGATTCGATGGCTACACCTTC.

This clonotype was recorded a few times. The CDR3 region has the DNA TGCGCCAGCAAGGCCACTGGCTATGGCTACACCTTC. It translates to CASKATGYGYTF. This rearrangement joins TRBV5-1 to TRBJ1-2; D remains ambiguous. Germline lookup yields CDR1 SGHRS and CDR2 YFSETQ. This CDR3 spans 12 amino acids. Trimming cost V 6 bases and J 4 bases, with 10 bases left between them. Looking up the rest from reference TRBV5-1 and TRBJ1-2 gives the full variable domain: KAGVTQTPRYLIKTRGQQVTLSCSPISGHRSVSWYQQTPGQGLQFLFEYFSETQRNKGNFPGRFSGRQFSNSRSEMNVSTLELGDSALYLCASKATGYGYTFGSGTRLTVV.

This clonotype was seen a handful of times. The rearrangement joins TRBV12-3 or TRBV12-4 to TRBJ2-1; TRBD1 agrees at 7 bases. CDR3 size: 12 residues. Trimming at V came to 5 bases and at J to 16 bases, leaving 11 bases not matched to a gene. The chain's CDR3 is CASSAVGTESFF. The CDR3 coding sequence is TGTGCCAGCAGTGCCGTCGGGACAGAGTCATTCTTC.

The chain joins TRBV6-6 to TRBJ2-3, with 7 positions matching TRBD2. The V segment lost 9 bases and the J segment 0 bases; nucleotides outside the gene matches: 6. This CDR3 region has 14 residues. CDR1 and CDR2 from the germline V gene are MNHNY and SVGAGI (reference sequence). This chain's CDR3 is CASLAGPSTDTQYF. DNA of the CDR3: TGTGCCAGTTTAGCGGGCCCTAGCACAGATACGCAGTATTTT.

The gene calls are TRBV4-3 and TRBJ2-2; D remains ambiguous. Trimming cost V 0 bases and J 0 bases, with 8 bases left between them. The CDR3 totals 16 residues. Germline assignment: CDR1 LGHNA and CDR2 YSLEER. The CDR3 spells CASSQESIPNTGELFF. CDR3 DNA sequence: TGCGCCAGCAGCCAAGAAAGTATTCCGAACACCGGGGAGCTGTTTTTT.

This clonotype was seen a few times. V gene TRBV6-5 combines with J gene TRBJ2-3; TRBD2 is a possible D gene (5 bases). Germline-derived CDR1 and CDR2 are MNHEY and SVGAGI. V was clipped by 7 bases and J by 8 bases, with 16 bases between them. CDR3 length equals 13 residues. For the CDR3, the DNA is TGTGCCAGCATGAGGGATAGAAGTGGTACGCAGTATTTT. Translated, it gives CASMRDRSGTQYF.

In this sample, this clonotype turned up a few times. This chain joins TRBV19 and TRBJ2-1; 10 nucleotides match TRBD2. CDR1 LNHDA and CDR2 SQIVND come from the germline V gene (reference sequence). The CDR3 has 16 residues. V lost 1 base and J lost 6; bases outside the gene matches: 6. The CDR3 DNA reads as TGTGCCAGTAGTATAGCGCTAGCGGGAGTTTTCAATGAGCAGTTCTTC. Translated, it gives CASSIALAGVFNEQFF.

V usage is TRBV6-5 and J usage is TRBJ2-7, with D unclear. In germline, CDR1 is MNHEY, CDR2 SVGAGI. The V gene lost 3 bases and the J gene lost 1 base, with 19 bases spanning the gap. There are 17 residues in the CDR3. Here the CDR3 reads CASSYNIWSDRSYEQYF. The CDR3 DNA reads TGTGCCAGCAGTTATAATATTTGGAGCGACCGATCCTACGAGCAGTACTTC.

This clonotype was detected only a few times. The CDR3 nucleotides read TGCGCCAGCAGCTTGGAGTCAGACGTGAACACTGAAGCTTTCTTT. Translation: CASSLESDVNTEAFF. The rearrangement uses TRBV5-1 and TRBJ1-1; D gene uncertain. The V and J ends lost 0 bases and 0 bases respectively, with 9 bases between them. CDR1 is SGHRS, CDR2 YFSETQ, per germline. The length of the CDR3 is 15 residues.

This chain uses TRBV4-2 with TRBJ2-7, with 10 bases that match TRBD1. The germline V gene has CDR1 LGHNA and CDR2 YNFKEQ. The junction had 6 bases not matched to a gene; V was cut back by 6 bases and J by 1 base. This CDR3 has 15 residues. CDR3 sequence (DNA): TGTGCCAGCAGACCCGGGACAGGGGATTCCTACGAGCAGTACTTC. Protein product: CASRPGTGDSYEQYF.

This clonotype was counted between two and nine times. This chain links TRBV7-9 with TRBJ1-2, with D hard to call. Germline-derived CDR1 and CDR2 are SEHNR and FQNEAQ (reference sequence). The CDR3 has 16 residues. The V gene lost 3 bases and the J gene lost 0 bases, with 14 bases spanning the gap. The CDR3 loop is CASSFISPSTNYGYTF. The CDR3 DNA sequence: TGTGCCAGCAGCTTCATATCCCCTTCTACTAACTATGGCTACACCTTC.